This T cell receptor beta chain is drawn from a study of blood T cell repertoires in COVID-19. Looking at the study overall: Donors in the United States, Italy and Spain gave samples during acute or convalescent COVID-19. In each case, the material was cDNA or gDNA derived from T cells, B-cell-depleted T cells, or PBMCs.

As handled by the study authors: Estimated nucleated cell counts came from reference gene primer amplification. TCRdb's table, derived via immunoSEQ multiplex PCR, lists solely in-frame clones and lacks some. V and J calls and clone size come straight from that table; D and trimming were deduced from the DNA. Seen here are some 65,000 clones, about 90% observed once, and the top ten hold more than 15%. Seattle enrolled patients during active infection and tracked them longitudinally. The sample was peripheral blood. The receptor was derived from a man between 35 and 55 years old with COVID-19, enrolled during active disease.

The CDR3 DNA reads as TGTGCCAGCAGCATATATAGCGGGGGACTTCTGTACAATGAGCAGTTCTTC. It specifies CASSIYSGGLLYNEQFF. The chain has TRBV7-9 and TRBJ2-1, with TRBD2 identical over 9 bases. This CDR3 contains 17 residues. Germline V gene lookup returns CDR1 SEHNR and CDR2 FQNEAQ (reference sequence). V dropped 5 bases and J dropped 4; count of bases not matched to a gene: 12. The entire variable domain, with the rest obtained from reference TRBV7-9 and TRBJ2-1, is as follows: DTGVSQNPRHKITKRGQNVTFRCDPISEHNRLYWYRQTLGQGPEFLTYFQNEAQLEKSRLLSDRFSAERPKGSFSTLEIQRTEQGDSAMYLCASSIYSGGLLYNEQFFGPGTRLTVL.